Presented here are 25 T cell receptor beta chains from one specimen sequenced in a study of T cells in Graves' hyperthyroidism and ophthalmopathy. Amplified TCR beta CDR3 regions derived from RNA transcripts. The study used the HTBI primer set for a first-round RT-PCR of the TCR CDR3. A single record per CDR3 protein comes from TCRdb applying MiXCR to the multiplex PCR reads. Among some 560,000 distinct CDR3 sequences, less than 20% were seen once, and the ten largest hold about 7%. The material sequenced was blood. Receptors were obtained from a woman in her twenties or thirties with Graves' hyperthyroidism.

This sequence joins TRBV7-2 and TRBJ2-3; D gene uncertain. The CDR3 sequence is 14 residues long. Germline values: CDR1 SGHTA, CDR2 FQGNSA. The V and J ends lost 0 bases and 4 bases respectively, with 8 bases between them. CDR3 amino acids: CASSLAGPADTQYF. In nucleotides, the CDR3 is TGTGCCAGCAGCTTAGCAGGGCCCGCAGATACGCAGTATTTT. The variable domain in full, completed from reference TRBV7-2 and TRBJ2-3, reads GAGVSQSPSNKVTEKGKDVELRCDPISGHTALYWYRQSLGQGLEFLIYFQGNSAPDKSGLPSDRFSAERTGGSVSTLTIQRTQQEDSAVYLCASSLAGPADTQYFGPGTRLTVL.

This clonotype was seen many times. The genes are TRBV5-1 and TRBJ1-5; D is ambiguous. Germline CDR1 is SGHRS and CDR2 is YFSETQ. This CDR3 spans 15 amino acids. Trimming took off 0 bases at V and 0 bases at J, with 7 bases between the two ends. The CDR3 DNA sequence: TGCGCCAGCAGCTTGGGCGAAAATAGCAATCAGCCCCAGCATTTT. Translation: CASSLGENSNQPQHF.

This clonotype was seen many times. This chain joins TRBV2 and TRBJ2-1, with D possibly TRBD1 on 5 matching bases. CDR1 is SNHLY, CDR2 FYNNEI, per germline. The CDR3 is 16 residues long. The V end was cut by 4 bases, the J end by 2 bases, with 15 bases between. The CDR3: CASSGPGKFAYNEQFF. CDR3 in DNA: TGTGCCAGCAGTGGTCCAGGGAAATTCGCCTACAATGAGCAGTTCTTC.

This clonotype was recorded at least ten times. This rearrangement joins TRBV27 to TRBJ2-7; 8 nucleotides line up with TRBD1. J was trimmed by 3 bases and V by 6 bases; bases with no gene match: 10. The CDR3 has 15 residues. Per the germline V gene, CDR1 is MNHEY and CDR2 is SMNVEV (reference sequence). DNA for the CDR3: TGTGCCAGCAGAACTCAAAGGACAGGGAGCTACGAGCAGTACTTC. Amino acids: CASRTQRTGSYEQYF.

The chain couples TRBV6-1 to TRBJ2-1, with D possibly being TRBD2 (5 bases). Trimming left V 6 bases short and J 4 bases short, with 13 bases between. CDR1 is MNHNS and CDR2 is SASEGT in the germline V gene. The CDR3 sequence is 14 residues long. The CDR3 sequence is CASRIGEGYNEQFF. The CDR3 region has the DNA TGTGCCAGCAGGATAGGTGAGGGATACAATGAGCAGTTCTTC.

This clonotype was found many times. V gene TRBV11-1 combines with J gene TRBJ2-5; D gene uncertain. There are 11 residues in the CDR3. Trimming left V 3 bases short and J 4 bases short, with 3 bases between. Germline CDR1 reads SGHAT; CDR2 reads FQDESV (reference sequence). The CDR3 spells CASSFSETQYF. The CDR3 nucleotides are TGTGCCAGCAGCTTTTCAGAGACCCAGTACTTC.

Ten or more counts support this clonotype. The gene calls are TRBV5-5 and TRBJ2-1; the match to TRBD2 covers 7 bases. V was pared by 1 base and J by 2 bases, with 9 bases of the junction left unmatched. CDR1 and CDR2 (germline): SGHKS, YYEKEE (reference sequence). This CDR3 region has 17 residues. The CDR3 DNA follows: TGTGCCAGCAGCTTGCGCCTAGCCCTAGCGGCCTACAATGAGCAGTTCTTC. Its translation is CASSLRLALAAYNEQFF.

At least ten counts were recorded for this clonotype. The chain recombines TRBV20-1 with TRBJ2-7; TRBD1 might be the D (5 bases). Germline values: CDR1 DFQATT, CDR2 SNEGSKA (reference sequence). V lost 6 bases and J lost 7, with 19 bases in between. This CDR3 has 13 residues. CDR3 residues: CSATYLSDKEQYF. CDR3 coding DNA: TGCAGTGCCACATACCTCTCGGACAAAGAGCAGTACTTC.

J is TRBJ1-6 and V is TRBV5-6; perhaps TRBD1 as D (6 bases). This CDR3 has 16 residues. Trimming pared 2 bases from V and 8 bases from J, leaving 17 bases between. Per germline, CDR1 SGHDT and CDR2 YYEEEE. CDR3 DNA sequence: TGTGCCAGCAGCTTTTCCATCGGCAGGGGAGATTCACCCCTCCACTTT. It yields the protein CASSFSIGRGDSPLHF.

This clonotype came up a few times. The V gene is TRBV7-3, the J gene TRBJ2-2, with TRBD1 matching over 9 bases. This CDR3 region has 14 residues. The germline gives CDR1 SGHTA, CDR2 FQGTGA. V shed 4 bases and J 6 bases; nucleotides not matched to a gene: 3. CDR3 region: CASSWDRVSGELFF. Here the CDR3 DNA reads TGTGCCAGCAGCTGGGACAGGGTGTCCGGGGAGCTGTTTTTT.

This clonotype was picked up a small number of times. The genes are TRBV28 and TRBJ1-3; D possibly corresponds to TRBD1 (5 bases). Per germline, CDR1 MDHEN and CDR2 SYDVKM. The CDR3 consists of 14 residues. The ends were cut back, 3 bases at V and 4 bases at J, with 10 bases in the middle. The CDR3 is CASSLRGDGNTIYF. As DNA, the CDR3 is TGTGCCAGCAGTTTGAGAGGGGACGGAAACACCATATATTTT.

The sample holds many counts of this clonotype. The J gene is TRBJ2-1, the V gene TRBV5-1, with D possibly matching TRBD2 (5 bases). V lost 5 bases, J lost 2 bases, and 17 bases lay in between. Germline values: CDR1 SGHRS, CDR2 YFSETQ. The CDR3 length is 16 residues. As DNA, the CDR3 is TGCGCCAGCAGTTCTCCCCCGGGGTTAACCTACAATGAGCAGTTCTTC. Translated, it gives CASSSPPGLTYNEQFF.

The genes are TRBV4-3 and TRBJ2-7, with 8 bases matching TRBD2. The germline CDR1 and CDR2 sequences are LGHNA and YSLEER. V was pared by 0 bases and J by 3 bases, with 4 bases of the junction left unmatched. The length of the CDR3 is 15 residues. In nucleotides, the CDR3 is TGCGCCAGCAGCCAAGACCAGGGACTAGTCTACGAGCAGTACTTC. Protein: CASSQDQGLVYEQYF.

This clonotype came up many times. The chain links TRBV6-8 to TRBJ1-1; maybe TRBD1 (5 bases). Per the germline V gene, CDR1 is MNHGY and CDR2 is SAAAGT. V dropped 1 base and J dropped 0 bases, with 9 bases sitting between them. The CDR3 consists of 15 residues. CDR3 region: CASSYCDRLNTEAFF. In DNA, the CDR3 is TGTGCCAGCAGTTACTGCGACAGATTGAACACTGAAGCTTTCTTT.

This clonotype was seen a handful of times. The chain joins TRBV6-1 to TRBJ2-1, with 7 nucleotides matching TRBD1. The V segment lost 5 bases and the J segment 9 bases; nucleotides outside the gene matches: 10. Germline-derived CDR1 and CDR2 are MNHNS and SASEGT. This CDR3 spans 14 amino acids. CDR3 amino acids: CASSRFRGISEQFF. Written as DNA, the CDR3 is TGTGCCAGCAGTCGATTCAGGGGGATCAGTGAGCAGTTCTTC.

In its sample, this clonotype was seen many times. The chain uses TRBV27 and TRBJ1-1, with D uncertain. Trimming stripped 3 bases from V and 6 bases from J, with 14 bases between. The CDR3 is 14 amino acids. From germline, CDR1 is MNHEY and CDR2 SMNVEV (reference sequence). CDR3 region: CASSFGRRPAEAFF. CDR3 in DNA: TGTGCCAGCAGTTTCGGCCGGAGGCCCGCTGAAGCTTTCTTT.

The V gene is TRBV4-2, the J gene TRBJ1-2, with TRBD1 matching 8 bases. Germline values: CDR1 LGHNA, CDR2 YNFKEQ. The V gene end was trimmed by 3 bases and the J gene end by 5 bases; junction bases not matched to a gene: 8. This CDR3 is 15 amino acids long. DNA of the CDR3: TGTGCCAGCAGCCAGACCAGACAGGGGAGGTATGGCTACACCTTC. Amino acids: CASSQTRQGRYGYTF.

Regarding this clonotype: One junction end disagrees with the germline gene, perhaps due to a read error. This CDR3 is CANSLVQGYNEQFF. DNA of the CDR3: TGTGCCAACAGTTTAGTGCAGGGGTACAATGAGCAGTTCTTC. V usage is TRBV12-3 or TRBV12-4 and J usage is TRBJ2-1; D may be TRBD1 (6 bases). This CDR3 has 14 residues.

As concerns this clonotype: This may arise from a read error, as a much more abundant clone is one base away. The chain employs TRBV7-3 and TRBJ2-6; D remains ambiguous. Deletions cut 5 bases from V and 2 bases from J, with 4 bases between. CDR1 and CDR2 (germline): SGHTA, FQGTGA. This CDR3 spans 13 amino acids. For the CDR3, the DNA is TGTGCCAGCAGCGCCACTGGGGCCAACGTCCTGACTTTC. The encoded protein is CASSATGANVLTF.

The chain combines TRBV20-1 with TRBJ1-2, with D tentatively TRBD1 (5 bases). Germline lookup yields CDR1 DFQATT and CDR2 SNEGSKA (reference sequence). The CDR3 is 12 amino acids. Trimming removed 3 bases from V and 3 bases from J, with 8 bases in between. The DNA of the CDR3 is TGCAGTGCTAGTAGGGACTACTATGGCTACACCTTC. Translating it yields CSASRDYYGYTF.

A few counts support this clonotype. The chain recombines TRBV10-3 with TRBJ1-1; no definite D call. The CDR3 loop spans 13 amino acids. The V and J ends lost 3 bases and 1 base respectively, with 6 bases between them. CDR1 is ENHRY and CDR2 is SYGVKD in the germline V gene. The CDR3 sequence: CAISESANTEAFF. The CDR3 DNA reads as TGTGCCATCAGTGAATCCGCGAACACTGAAGCTTTCTTT.

The chain links TRBV7-2 to TRBJ1-3, with D hard to call. This CDR3 contains 18 residues. V was clipped by 4 bases and J by 2 bases, with 21 bases between them. CDR1 and CDR2 (germline): SGHTA, FQGNSA. CDR3 loop: CASSSLWERPNTGNTIYF. The CDR3 DNA sequence: TGTGCCAGCAGCTCTTTATGGGAGAGACCCAACACTGGAAACACCATATATTTT.

There are a few counts of this clonotype. V and J are TRBV19 and TRBJ1-1; 7 bases are a match to TRBD1. Germline assignment: CDR1 LNHDA and CDR2 SQIVND (reference sequence). V shed 5 bases and J 0 bases; nucleotides not matched to a gene: 3. The CDR3 consists of 14 residues. The CDR3 region has the DNA TGTGCCAGTAGTTCGACAGGGTTGAACACTGAAGCTTTCTTT. Residues: CASSSTGLNTEAFF.

CDR3 residues: CASSRPGQGGHQPQHF. In nucleotides, the CDR3 is TGTGCCAGTAGTAGACCGGGACAGGGAGGCCATCAGCCCCAGCATTTT. The J gene is TRBJ1-5, the V gene TRBV19; 9 bases fit TRBD1. This CDR3 is built from 16 residues. V was clipped by 4 bases and J by 5 bases; unmatched bases: 9. Germline lookup yields CDR1 LNHDA and CDR2 SQIVND (reference sequence).

This clonotype has a count of ten or more. The chain is built from TRBV20-1 and TRBJ2-7, with a weak D call TRBD2 (6 bases). The V and J ends lost 2 bases and 4 bases respectively, with 18 bases between them. CDR1 DFQATT and CDR2 SNEGSKA come from the germline V gene (reference sequence). The CDR3 sequence is 15 residues long. For the CDR3, the DNA is TGCAGTGCTAGACTAATCGGGAGATCTGGGTACGAGCAGTACTTC. This sequence encodes CSARLIGRSGYEQYF.